Shown below are 24 T cell receptor beta chains from a single sample sequenced in a study of CXCR3-negative and CXCR3-positive naive CD8 T cells (dated by TCRdb to between 2018 and 2021). TCRdb names NextSeq 550 as the instrument used. The Human TCR Profiling Kit (MiLaboratory) was used to make UMI-labeled 5' RACE TRB cDNA libraries. TCRdb reprocessed the reads; each CDR3 protein sequence makes one entry, and DNA is unavailable. The sample table includes about 130,000 distinct CDR3 sequences. 0.45% to 0.6% of the sample rests with the top ten. The sequenced sample was naive CXCR3- CD8+ T cells from blood. This specimen's cell subset or site label, interpreted: CD45RO-CCR7+CD27+CD95- naive CD8+ T cells lacking CXCR3 (TNR3-). The source of these receptors is a human donor in good health. Some clones in this sample may be carry-over from other donors' samples.

The gene calls are TRBV4-3 and TRBJ2-7. The CDR3 is 16 amino acids. The germline V gene encodes CDR1 LGHNA and CDR2 YSLEER. The CDR3: CASSQDLTSGRYEQYF.

V is TRBV13 and J is TRBJ2-7; TCRdb's assignment of TRBD1 cannot be checked, as there is no DNA. The CDR3 spans 14 residues. Germline V gene data show CDR1 as PRHDT and CDR2 as FYEKMQ (reference sequence). The CDR3 loop is CASKLRGQPYEQYF.

This chain uses TRBV6-5 with TRBJ1-5. From germline, CDR1 is MNHEY and CDR2 SVGAGI. The CDR3 runs 15 residues. CDR3 in amino acids: CASSYAHGSNQPQHF.

The chain links TRBV29-1 to TRBJ2-1; the TRBD2 assignment by TCRdb is unverifiable without DNA. The germline CDR1 and CDR2 sequences are SQVTM and ANQGSEA. This CDR3 is 12 amino acids long. The CDR3 region is CSVEREYNEQFF.

The chain recombines TRBV29-1 with TRBJ2-7; TCRdb gives TRBD1 as the D gene, but with no DNA this cannot be confirmed. The CDR3 spans 12 residues. CDR1 and CDR2 from the germline V gene are SQVTM and ANQGSEA. The CDR3 reads CSVVGQAYEQYF.

V is TRBV5-1 and J is TRBJ2-7. Looked up from germline, CDR1 is SGHRS and CDR2 is YFSETQ. This CDR3 region has 14 residues. This CDR3 reads CASSLVGSAYEQYF.

V and J are TRBV7-9 and TRBJ2-7. CDR3 length: 13 residues. The germline V gene encodes CDR1 SEHNR and CDR2 FQNEAQ (reference sequence). The CDR3 spells CASSFQESYEQYF.

The V gene is TRBV10-3, the J gene TRBJ2-1; TCRdb calls TRBD1, which cannot be checked without DNA. CDR1 is ENHRY and CDR2 is SYGVKD in the germline V gene. The CDR3 is 16 residues long. The CDR3 loop reads CAISAGQGASYNEQFF.

V and J are TRBV29-1 and TRBJ1-1; without DNA, the TCRdb call of TRBD1 cannot be checked. The CDR3 totals 11 residues. From germline, CDR1 is SQVTM and CDR2 ANQGSEA. CDR3 sequence: CSVERGVRAFF.

This chain connects TRBV4-3 to TRBJ2-1; the TCRdb D gene call, TRBD1, has no DNA to confirm it. Per germline, CDR1 LGHNA and CDR2 YSLEER. This CDR3 has 18 amino acids. CDR3 in amino acids: CASSQGSQGAGSCNEQFF.

The V and J genes are TRBV9 and TRBJ2-1; TCRdb's assignment of TRBD2 cannot be checked, as there is no DNA. CDR1 and CDR2 (germline): SGDLS, YYNGEE. There are 15 residues in the CDR3. Here the CDR3 reads CASSVGGTNHNEQFF.

The chain carries TRBV10-3 and TRBJ2-2; TCRdb returns TRBD2, unconfirmable since there is no DNA. Germline V gene data show CDR1 as ENHRY and CDR2 as SYGVKD. The CDR3 has 18 amino acids. The CDR3: CAISDSPGLAGVTGELFF.

This chain joins TRBV7-3 and TRBJ2-3; TCRdb names TRBD2, which stays unverified in the absence of DNA. Per the germline V gene, CDR1 is SGHTA and CDR2 is FQGTGA. The CDR3 totals 17 residues. The CDR3 protein is CASSSGLAGAYTDTQYF. The full variable domain, completed using reference TRBV7-3 and TRBJ2-3, is GAGVSQTPSNKVTEKGKYVELRCDPISGHTALYWYRQSLGQGPEFLIYFQGTGAADDSGLPNDRFFAVRPEGSVSTLKIQRTERGDSAVYLCASSSGLAGAYTDTQYFGPGTRLTVL.

The chain employs TRBV28 and TRBJ2-3; the D gene TCRdb calls, TRBD2, cannot be checked with no DNA. This CDR3 has 16 residues. Germline V CDR1 and CDR2: MDHEN, SYDVKM. The CDR3 here is CASSLWASGSGDMQYF.

The rearrangement uses TRBV28 and TRBJ2-1; TCRdb proposes TRBD1, but this gene call is untestable without DNA. CDR3 length: 15 residues. Germline V gene data show CDR1 as MDHEN and CDR2 as SYDVKM. CDR3 loop: CASTPGRMTYNEQLF.

The chain is built from TRBV12-3 or TRBV12-4 and TRBJ2-3; the D call of TRBD2 rests on TCRdb alone, since no DNA is present to check it. The length of the CDR3 is 13 residues. The CDR3 spells CASSFSPVDTQYF.

The chain combines TRBV28 with TRBJ1-5. The germline CDR1 and CDR2 sequences are MDHEN and SYDVKM. The CDR3 spans 13 residues. The CDR3 sequence is CASSLTGRGSQHF.

This rearrangement joins TRBV12-3 or TRBV12-4 to TRBJ2-7. This CDR3 spans 11 amino acids. CDR3 loop: CASSSAYEQYF.

J is TRBJ2-7 and V is TRBV29-1; TCRdb picks TRBD2, but there is no DNA to check that call. The CDR3 is 14 amino acids. Germline CDR1 SQVTM, CDR2 ANQGSEA. CDR3: CSVVGSVTSVEQYF.

The J gene is TRBJ2-1, the V gene TRBV7-9; the TCRdb call, TRBD2, lacks DNA for checking. CDR1 and CDR2 from the germline V gene are SEHNR and FQNEAQ (reference sequence). The CDR3 has 14 amino acids. The CDR3 loop reads CASSWRGAYNEQFF.

This sequence joins TRBV29-1 and TRBJ2-1; the TRBD2 assignment by TCRdb is unverifiable without DNA. This CDR3 region has 14 residues. Germline V gene lookup returns CDR1 SQVTM and CDR2 ANQGSEA. CDR3 region: CSATGRDGGNEQFF.

The CDR3 loop reads CASSSLLPDRGDNYGYTF. This chain connects TRBV7-6 to TRBJ1-2; the D call from TCRdb, TRBD1, cannot be confirmed without DNA. CDR1 is SGHVS and CDR2 is FNYEAQ in the germline V gene. This CDR3 is 18 amino acids long.

The rearrangement uses TRBV6-6 and TRBJ2-3; the D call of TRBD2 rests on TCRdb alone, since no DNA is present to check it. Germline V CDR1 and CDR2: MNHNY, SVGAGI (reference sequence). This CDR3 contains 15 residues. CDR3 residues: CASSLTSGMTDTQYF.

Here the CDR3 reads CASSLEGWEQFF. The genes are TRBV5-1 and TRBJ2-1; the D call from TCRdb, TRBD1, cannot be confirmed without DNA. The CDR3 covers 12 residues. Germline lookup yields CDR1 SGHRS and CDR2 YFSETQ.